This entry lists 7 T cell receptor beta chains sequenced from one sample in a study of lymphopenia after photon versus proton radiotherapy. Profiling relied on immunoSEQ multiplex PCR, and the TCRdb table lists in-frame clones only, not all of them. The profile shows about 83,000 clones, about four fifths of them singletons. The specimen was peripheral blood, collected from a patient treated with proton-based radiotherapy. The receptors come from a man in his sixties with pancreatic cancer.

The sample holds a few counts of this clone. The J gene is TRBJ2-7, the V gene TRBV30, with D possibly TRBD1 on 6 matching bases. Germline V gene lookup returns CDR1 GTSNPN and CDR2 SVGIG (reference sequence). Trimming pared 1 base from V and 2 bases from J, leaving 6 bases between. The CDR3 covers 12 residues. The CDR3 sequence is CAWSGTAYEQYF. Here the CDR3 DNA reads TGTGCCTGGAGTGGGACAGCCTACGAGCAGTACTTC.

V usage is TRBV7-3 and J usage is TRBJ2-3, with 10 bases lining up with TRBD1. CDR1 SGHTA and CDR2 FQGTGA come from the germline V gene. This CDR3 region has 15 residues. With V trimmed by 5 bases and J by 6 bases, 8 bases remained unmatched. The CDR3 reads CASSPGTGEVDTQYF. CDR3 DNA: TGTGCCAGCAGCCCTGGGACAGGGGAGGTCGATACGCAGTATTTT.

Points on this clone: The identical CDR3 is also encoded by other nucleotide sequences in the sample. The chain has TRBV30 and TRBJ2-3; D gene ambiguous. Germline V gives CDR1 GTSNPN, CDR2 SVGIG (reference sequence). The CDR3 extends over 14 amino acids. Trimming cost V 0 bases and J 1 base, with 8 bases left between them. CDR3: CAWSVRRGTDTQYF. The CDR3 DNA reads TGTGCCTGGAGTGTACGAAGGGGCACAGATACGCAGTATTTT.

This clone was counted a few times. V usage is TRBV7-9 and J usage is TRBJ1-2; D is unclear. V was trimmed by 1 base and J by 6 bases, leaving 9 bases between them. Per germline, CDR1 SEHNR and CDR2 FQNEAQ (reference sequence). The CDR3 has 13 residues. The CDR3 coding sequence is TGTGCCAGCAGCTTAGATGTCACACATGGCTACACCTTC. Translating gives CASSLDVTHGYTF.

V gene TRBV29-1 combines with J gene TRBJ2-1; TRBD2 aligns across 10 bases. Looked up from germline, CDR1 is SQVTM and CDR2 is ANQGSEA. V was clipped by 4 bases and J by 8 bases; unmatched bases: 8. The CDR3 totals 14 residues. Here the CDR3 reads CSVVGLAGVYEQFF. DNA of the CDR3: TGCAGCGTTGTGGGCCTAGCGGGAGTCTATGAGCAGTTCTTC.

The CDR3 sequence: CASSLGSSGANVLTF. The CDR3 coding sequence is TGCGCCAGCAGCTTGGGAAGCTCTGGGGCCAACGTCCTGACTTTC. The chain uses TRBV5-1 and TRBJ2-6; no definite D call. V was shortened by 0 bases and J by 0 bases, with 4 bases between the two germline ends. Germline CDR1 reads SGHRS; CDR2 reads YFSETQ. The CDR3 covers 15 residues.

CDR3: CASSELAGFTGELFF. The CDR3 DNA reads as TGTGCCAGCAGTGAACTAGCGGGTTTCACCGGGGAGCTGTTTTTT. The V and J genes are TRBV28 and TRBJ2-2; 9 bases agree with TRBD2. J lost 4 bases, V lost 5 bases, and 5 bases had no gene match. CDR1 and CDR2 from the germline V gene are MDHEN and SYDVKM. The CDR3 length is 15 residues.